These T cell receptor beta chains were read from a single sample in a study of T cell repertoires and HLA-DP antigens. Using immunoSEQ multiplex PCR, the repertoire was profiled, and TCRdb retains in-frame clones only, with some absent. The sample lists about 120,000 clones, 92% occurring once. Their antigens remain unidentified. Sequencing input: CD4+ T cells from PBMCs. The receptor set was obtained from a woman in her late teens or twenties in good health and CMV-seronegative. The CDR3 runs from the conserved cysteine through the conserved F or W. Fields, in order: clone size, D gene, J gene, V gene, CDR3 DNA, CDR3 protein. A D gene is named only where the DNA matches it firmly. The size field is filled for only some rows; it gives once, few, many or a size class.

. | TRBD2 | TRBJ2-7 | TRBV28 | TGTGCCAGCAGTACTAGCGGGGGCTTCTCCTACGAGCAGTACTTC | CASSTSGGFSYEQYF
once | . | TRBJ1-2 | TRBV7-2 | TGTGCCAGCAGCCAAAAACAGGGTTATCATGTGAGCGGCTACACCTTC | CASSQKQGYHVSGYTF
. | . | TRBJ1-2 | TRBV4-2 | TGTGCCAGCAGGGGCCCGAGCAGGGGCGCGTTAGGGGGCTACACCTTC | CASRGPSRGALGGYTF
. | TRBD1 | TRBJ2-7 | TRBV28 | TGTGCCAGCAGTTTTTTAGGGCAGGGGGCCTACGAGCAGTACTTC | CASSFLGQGAYEQYF
. | . | TRBJ1-3 | TRBV7-2 | TGTGCCAGCAGCTTTACAGCCTCTGGAAACACCATATATTTT | CASSFTASGNTIYF
. | TRBD1 | TRBJ1-2 | TRBV28 | TGTGCCAGCAGTCCAACTTGGGACAGGCCTAACTACACCTTC | CASSPTWDRPNYTF
. | . | TRBJ1-6 | TRBV27 | TGTGCCAGCAGTTTATCGTGGAGTCGGAGTGGTTCACCCCTCCACTTT | CASSLSWSRSGSPLHF
. | TRBD2 | TRBJ2-1 | TRBV7-3 | TGTGCCAGCAGCATTACTAGCGGGTCCTACAATGAGCAGTTCTTC | CASSITSGSYNEQFF
. | . | TRBJ1-3 | TRBV30 | TGTGCCTGGAGTGTACGGGGCGGACGAGACTCTGGAAACACCATATATTTT | CAWSVRGGRDSGNTIYF
. | TRBD1 | TRBJ1-1 | TRBV6-5 | TGTGCCAGCAGTTACCAACCGGGACAGGGATGGACTGAAGCTTTCTTT | CASSYQPGQGWTEAFF
once | . | TRBJ1-1 | TRBV7-2 | TGTGCCAGCAGCCCAGGGAGGGGCTACATAGCTTTCTTT | CASSPGRGYIAFF
. | . | TRBJ2-2 | TRBV28 | . | CASSSSGGRNGELFF
. | . | TRBJ1-3 | TRBV6-1 | TGTGCCAGCAGTGAGACAGCAGGGGAGACTGGAAACACCATATATTTT | CASSETAGETGNTIYF
. | TRBD1 | TRBJ1-4 | TRBV2 | TGTGCCAGCGGCCGGGACAGGCCCCGTGCAACTAATGAAAAACTGTTTTTT | CASGRDRPRATNEKLFF
. | . | TRBJ2-1 | TRBV2 | TGTGCCAGCAGTGAAGCGGCCCCGGGGAAGCAGTTCTTC | CASSEAAPGKQFF
. | . | TRBJ1-2 | TRBV6-1 | TGTGCCAGCAGCCCACCGAACTATGGCTACACCTTC | CASSPPNYGYTF
. | . | TRBJ2-3 | TRBV4-3 | TGCGCCAGCAGCCAAGCCCCACGTACAGATACGCAGTATTTT | CASSQAPRTDTQYF
. | . | TRBJ2-6 | TRBV6-5 | TGTGCCAGCAGTTACTATGCCTCTGGGGCCAACGTCCTGACTTTC | CASSYYASGANVLTF
. | TRBD1 | TRBJ1-2 | TRBV5-4 | TGTGCCAGCAGCTTGGTGGTACAGGGGGCGGATGGCTACACCTTC | CASSLVVQGADGYTF
. | TRBD1 | TRBJ2-7 | TRBV15 | TGTGCCACCAGCAGAGGCAACCGGGACAGATCTTCCTACGAGCAGTACTTC | CATSRGNRDRSSYEQYF
. | . | TRBJ1-5 | TRBV7-8 | TGTGCCAGCAGCTTACGCGTAATTACCCCAATATTGCATTTT | CASSLRVITPILHF
. | . | TRBJ2-5 | TRBV7-2 | TGTGCCAGCAGCTACCCCTCGGCGGCTCTCTTTTGGTACTTC | CASSYPSAALFWYF
. | TRBD1 | TRBJ2-3 | TRBV5-6 | TGTGCCAGCAGCTTGTACGGGACAGGGGTTGAGGATACGCAGTATTTT | CASSLYGTGVEDTQYF
. | . | TRBJ1-2 | TRBV6-6 | TGTGCCAGCGTGGTCGGGCGCAACTATGGCTACACCTTC | CASVVGRNYGYTF
. | . | TRBJ2-3 | TRBV7-3 | TGTGCCAGCAGCTCAAAAGATACGCAGTATTTT | CASSSKDTQYF
. | . | TRBJ1-5 | TRBV28 | TGTGCCAGCAGTTTAACCCAGGGTGGTCAGCCCCAGCATTTT | CASSLTQGGQPQHF
. | . | TRBJ2-3 | TRBV7-2 | TGTGCCAGCAGCGTAGAGAGTACAGATACGCAGTATTTT | CASSVESTDTQYF
. | . | TRBJ1-2 | TRBV4-1 | TGCGCCAGCAGCCTTTCACGGGACACTAACTATGGCTACACCTTC | CASSLSRDTNYGYTF
. | . | TRBJ1-1 | TRBV7-2 | TGTGCCAGCAGCTCGACAGGGAACACTGAAGCTTTCTTT | CASSSTGNTEAFF
. | . | TRBJ2-1 | TRBV6-1 | TGTGCCAGCAGTGCGAAGGGGTACAATGAGCAGTTCTTC | CASSAKGYNEQFF
. | TRBD2 | TRBJ2-3 | TRBV5-4 | TGTGCCAGCAGCTCCGGACTAGCGGGAAGCACAGATACGCAGTATTTT | CASSSGLAGSTDTQYF
. | . | TRBJ2-1 | TRBV5-1 | TGCGCCAGCAGGCCTCGTCCAGAAACCTACAATGAGCAGTTCTTC | CASRPRPETYNEQFF
once | . | TRBJ2-2 | TRBV30 | TGTGCCTGGAGGTTTGGGGGTTTAACCGGGGAGCTGTTTTTT | CAWRFGGLTGELFF
. | . | TRBJ2-6 | TRBV18 | TGTGCCAGCTCACCGGGACAGGCCAACGTCCTGACTTTC | CASSPGQANVLTF
. | . | TRBJ1-2 | TRBV6-5 | TGTGCCAGCAGTTACTCTACAGGGCGGTATGGCTACACCTTC | CASSYSTGRYGYTF
. | TRBD2 | TRBJ2-7 | TRBV7-8 | TGTGCCAGCAGCTTAAAAGGCGAGGGACTAGCGGGAGTTAGCGGGTCCTACGAGCAGTACTTC | CASSLKGEGLAGVSGSYEQYF
. | . | TRBJ1-2 | TRBV28 | TGTGCCAGCAGTTTGTCGAGGGCCCTAGGCTACACCTTC | CASSLSRALGYTF
. | TRBD2 | TRBJ2-3 | TRBV7-2 | TGTGCCAGCAGCTTAACTAGCGGGGGGGAAAATTTT | CASSLTSGGENF
. | TRBD1 | TRBJ2-3 | TRBV5-5 | TGTGCCAGCAGCTTTGTACAGGGGGGCACAGATACGCAGTATTTT | CASSFVQGGTDTQYF
. | TRBD1 | TRBJ2-5 | TRBV18 | TGTGCCAGCTCACCGACAGGGGGCGAAGAGACCCAGTACTTC | CASSPTGGEETQYF
. | . | TRBJ2-2 | TRBV7-7 | TGTGCTAGCAGCCCCCTAGTACGGGGGAAGGTCGGGGAGCTGTTTTTT | CASSPLVRGKVGELFF
. | . | TRBJ2-2 | TRBV7-7 | TGTGCTAGCAGCTTAGCTTACAGTAACACCGGGGAGCTGTTTTTT | CASSLAYSNTGELFF
. | TRBD2 | TRBJ2-3 | TRBV4-2 | TGTGCCAGCAGCCAACTTAGCGGGGGGGTACCCCGCGATACGCAGTATTTT | CASSQLSGGVPRDTQYF
. | TRBD2 | TRBJ2-7 | TRBV5-1 | TGCGCCAGCAGCTCGGGTCCCGCGGGAGGACCTTACGAGCAGTACTTC | CASSSGPAGGPYEQYF